Listed below are T cell receptor beta chains from one sample, sequenced in a study of early T cells in non-severe SARS-CoV-2 infection. In TCRdb, the 5' RACE reads were re-called with MiXCR into one record per CDR3 protein. The data show tens of thousands of distinct CDR3 sequences, 15% seen once. The sequenced sample consisted of whole blood. The source is an adult who was a healthcare worker with PCR-confirmed SARS-CoV-2 infection or an uninfected control (not recorded which). The CDR3 runs from the conserved cysteine through the conserved F or W.

V gene | CDR3 length | CDR3 protein
TRBV12-3/TRBV12-4 | 15 | CASREPGQEKYTQYF
TRBV29-1 | 12 | CSVYANTGELFF
TRBV4-1 | 13 | CASSQDEKTVRYF
TRBV19 | 17 | CASSIGRDSAEGTEAFF
TRBV27 | 14 | CASSWAGENEKLFF
TRBV20-1 | 15 | CSAPILAGVGDTQYF
TRBV9 | 13 | CASSVGERDTQYF
TRBV6-2/TRBV6-3 | 14 | CASSEQGVNQPQHF
TRBV10-3 | 15 | CAISSSGGSNQPQHF
TRBV20-1 | 14 | CSARPGLASNEQFF
TRBV6-5 | 15 | CASSYRRGSSYEQYF
TRBV4-1 | 17 | CASSLIGLAGARETQYF
TRBV20-1 | 15 | CSATPLAGDWYEQYF
TRBV6-6 | 14 | CASSLTGANTEVFF
TRBV6-1 | 13 | CASSEVRGNEQFF
TRBV27 | 16 | CASSPSLAAVSYEQYF
TRBV18 | 14 | CASPGTGFSYEQYF
TRBV20-1 | 14 | CSAHTRINTGELFF
TRBV11-1 | 15 | CASSFQRASYNEQFF
TRBV12-3/TRBV12-4 | 16 | CASSSPQQGMDYGYTF
TRBV20-1 | 12 | CSASKGSEGYTF